Listed below are T cell receptor beta chains from one sample, sequenced in a study of OX40 agonist ivuxolimab in advanced cancers. TCRdb keeps only in-frame clones here, not all; method: immunoSEQ multiplex PCR. The data hold some 81,000 clones, with about four fifths observed a single time. The sequenced sample was CD4+ or CD8+ T cells sorted from blood, obtained in a trial of the OX40 agonist ivuxolimab. These receptor sequences come from an adult with an advanced solid tumor such as melanoma, head and neck, liver or kidney cancer. The CDR3 runs from the conserved cysteine through the conserved F or W. The order of the fields is J gene, clone size, V gene, D gene, CDR3 protein. The D gene is left open where the match is weak. A row's size may be missing; if present it is once, few, many or a size class.

TRBJ1-3 | - | TRBV7-2 | - | CASSPRRTGGGPGNTIYF
TRBJ2-2 | few | TRBV11-3 | - | CASSLLKGKGPGELFF
TRBJ1-2 | - | TRBV10-3 | - | CAISEITGKIYGYTF
TRBJ1-6 | - | TRBV21-1 | - | CASPTGNSPLHF
TRBJ1-2 | - | TRBV27 | - | CASSFRAGDGYTF
TRBJ1-2 | - | TRBV5-6 | - | CASSKNRRANYGYTF
TRBJ2-3 | - | TRBV29-1 | TRBD1 | CSLSTGGADTQYF
TRBJ2-1 | - | TRBV9 | TRBD2 | CASSVGLAGGLYNEQFF
TRBJ1-1 | - | TRBV18 | - | CASSPPGSLKNTEAFF
TRBJ1-1 | few | TRBV5-1 | TRBD1 | CASSSGTGNTEAFF
TRBJ2-3 | - | TRBV5-1 | - | CASSFGGHLTDTQYF
TRBJ2-7 | - | TRBV10-1 | TRBD1 | CASSPGQAYEQYF
TRBJ2-7 | - | TRBV19 | - | CASSPGGPPGDEQYF
TRBJ1-5 | - | TRBV2 | TRBD1 | CASTGTGGNQPQHF
TRBJ2-2 | - | TRBV9 | TRBD2 | CASSPPLGLADNTGELFF
TRBJ2-1 | - | TRBV11-3 | TRBD2 | CASSPRLAGNNEQFF
TRBJ2-7 | - | TRBV9 | - | CASSVQRLGEQYF
TRBJ1-1 | - | TRBV28 | - | CASSSGQNTEAFF
TRBJ2-3 | - | TRBV5-6 | - | CASTPRTEVQNTQYF
TRBJ2-2 | once | TRBV11-1 | - | CASSERTAGELFF
TRBJ2-1 | - | TRBV28 | TRBD1 | CASSPGTASYNEQFF
TRBJ1-2 | - | TRBV18 | TRBD1 | CASSPPGTPGGNYGYTF
TRBJ2-1 | - | TRBV15 | TRBD1 | CATRDRGSYNEQFF
TRBJ2-6 | - | TRBV7-3 | - | CASSLNGAPGANVLTF
TRBJ1-2 | - | TRBV28 | TRBD1 | CASIPGGQNYGYTF
TRBJ2-3 | - | TRBV29-1 | TRBD2 | CSVRRGGATDTQYF
TRBJ1-1 | - | TRBV6-5 | TRBD1 | CASSYSRTGDTEAFF
TRBJ2-5 | - | TRBV5-1 | - | CASSPRSGARETQYF
TRBJ2-1 | - | TRBV7-9 | TRBD2 | CASSRGLAGLNEQFF
TRBJ1-2 | - | TRBV7-2 | TRBD1 | CASSLDRGQRGYTF
TRBJ1-4 | - | TRBV28 | TRBD1 | CASSIGTGRVKLFF
TRBJ1-1 | - | TRBV18 | - | CASSPIAEAFF
TRBJ1-5 | - | TRBV2 | TRBD1 | CASMGQGPYQPQHF
TRBJ2-6 | - | TRBV10-3 | - | CAISETGSGANVLTF
TRBJ1-4 | - | TRBV7-9 | - | CASSLLTGYTNEKLFF
TRBJ2-2 | - | TRBV11-3 | TRBD1 | CASSLNRDRGGTGELFF
TRBJ1-3 | once | TRBV9 | - | CASSSPQGNTIYF
TRBJ2-1 | - | TRBV7-9 | - | CASSSEGREQFF
TRBJ1-1 | - | TRBV21-1 | - | CASSDSQGDTEAFF
TRBJ2-5 | - | TRBV7-2 | - | CASSLRHRDQETQYF
TRBJ1-5 | - | TRBV5-5 | - | CASSLSDTNDQPQHF